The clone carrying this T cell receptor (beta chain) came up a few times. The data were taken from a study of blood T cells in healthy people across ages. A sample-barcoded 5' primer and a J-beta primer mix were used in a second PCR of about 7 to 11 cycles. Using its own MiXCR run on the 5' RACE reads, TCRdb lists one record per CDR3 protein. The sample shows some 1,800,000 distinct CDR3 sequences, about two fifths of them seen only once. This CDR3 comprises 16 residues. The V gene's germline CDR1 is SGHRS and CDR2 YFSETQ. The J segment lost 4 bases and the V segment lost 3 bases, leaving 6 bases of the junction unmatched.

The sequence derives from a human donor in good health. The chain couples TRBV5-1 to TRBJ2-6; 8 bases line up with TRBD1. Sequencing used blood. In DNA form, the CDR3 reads TGCGCCAGCAGCTACCGGACAGGGTCCGGGGCCAACGTCCTGACTTTC. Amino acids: CASSYRTGSGANVLTF.